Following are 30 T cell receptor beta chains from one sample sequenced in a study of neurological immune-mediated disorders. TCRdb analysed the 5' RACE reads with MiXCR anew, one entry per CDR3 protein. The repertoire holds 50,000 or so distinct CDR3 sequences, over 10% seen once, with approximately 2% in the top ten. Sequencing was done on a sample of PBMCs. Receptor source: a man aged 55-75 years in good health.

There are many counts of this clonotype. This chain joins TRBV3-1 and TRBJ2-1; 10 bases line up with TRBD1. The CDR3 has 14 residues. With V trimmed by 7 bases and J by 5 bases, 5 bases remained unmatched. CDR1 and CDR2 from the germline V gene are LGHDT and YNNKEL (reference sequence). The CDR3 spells CASTGQGLHNEQFF. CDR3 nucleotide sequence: TGTGCCAGCACGGGACAGGGGCTTCACAATGAGCAGTTCTTC.

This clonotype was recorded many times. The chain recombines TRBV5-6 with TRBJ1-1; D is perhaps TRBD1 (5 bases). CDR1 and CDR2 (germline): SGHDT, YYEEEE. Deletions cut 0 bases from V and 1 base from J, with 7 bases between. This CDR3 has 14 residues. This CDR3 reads CASSLGQWNTEAFF. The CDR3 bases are TGTGCCAGCAGCTTGGGACAGTGGAACACTGAAGCTTTCTTT.

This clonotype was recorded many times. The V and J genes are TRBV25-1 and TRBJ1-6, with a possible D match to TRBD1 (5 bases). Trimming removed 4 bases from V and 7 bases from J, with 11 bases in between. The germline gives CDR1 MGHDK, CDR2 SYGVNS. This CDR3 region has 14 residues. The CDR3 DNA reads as TGTGCCAGCAGTGCCCCGGGACGAAATTCACCCCTCCACTTT. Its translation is CASSAPGRNSPLHF.

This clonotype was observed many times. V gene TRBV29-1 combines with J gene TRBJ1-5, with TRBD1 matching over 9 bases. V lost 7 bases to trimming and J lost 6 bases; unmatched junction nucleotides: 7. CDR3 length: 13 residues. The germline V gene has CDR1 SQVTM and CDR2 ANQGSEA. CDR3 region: CSGGQGLGQPQHF. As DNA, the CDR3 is TGCAGCGGGGGACAGGGCTTAGGTCAGCCCCAGCATTTT. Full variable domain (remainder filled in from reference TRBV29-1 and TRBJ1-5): SAVISQKPSRDICQRGTSLTIQCQVDSQVTMMFWYRQQPGQSLTLIATANQGSEATYESGFVIDKFPISRPNLTFSTLTVSNMSPEDSSIYLCSGGQGLGQPQHFGDGTRLSIL.

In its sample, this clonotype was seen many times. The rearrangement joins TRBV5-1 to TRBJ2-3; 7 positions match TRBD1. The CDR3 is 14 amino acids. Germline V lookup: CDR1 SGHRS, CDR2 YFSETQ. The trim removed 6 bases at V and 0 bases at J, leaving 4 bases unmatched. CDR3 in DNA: TGCGCCAGCACCGGGACAGCTAGCACAGATACGCAGTATTTT. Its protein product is CASTGTASTDTQYF.

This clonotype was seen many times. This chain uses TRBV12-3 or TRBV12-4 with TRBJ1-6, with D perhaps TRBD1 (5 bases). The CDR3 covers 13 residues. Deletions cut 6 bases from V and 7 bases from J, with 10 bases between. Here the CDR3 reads CASSQRQNSPLHF. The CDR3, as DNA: TGTGCCAGCAGCCAACGACAGAATTCACCCCTCCACTTT.

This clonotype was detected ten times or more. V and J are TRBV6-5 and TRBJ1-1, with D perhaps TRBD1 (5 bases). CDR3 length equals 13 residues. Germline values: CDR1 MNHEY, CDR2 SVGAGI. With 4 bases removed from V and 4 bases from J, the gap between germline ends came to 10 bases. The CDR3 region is CASSSPGGTEAFF. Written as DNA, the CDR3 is TGTGCCAGCAGTTCCCCCGGGGGCACTGAAGCTTTCTTT.

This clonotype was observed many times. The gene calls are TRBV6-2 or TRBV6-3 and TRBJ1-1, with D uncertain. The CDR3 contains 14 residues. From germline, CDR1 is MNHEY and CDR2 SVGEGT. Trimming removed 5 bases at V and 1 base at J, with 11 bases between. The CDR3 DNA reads TGTGCCAGCAGTGCTCAGGAGCAGAACACTGAAGCTTTCTTT. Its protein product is CASSAQEQNTEAFF.

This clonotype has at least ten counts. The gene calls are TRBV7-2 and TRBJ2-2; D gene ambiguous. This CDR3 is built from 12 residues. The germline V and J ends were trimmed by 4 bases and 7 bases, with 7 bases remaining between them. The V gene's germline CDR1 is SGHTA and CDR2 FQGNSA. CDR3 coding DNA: TGTGCCAGCAGCTGGCTAAACGGGGAGCTGTTTTTT. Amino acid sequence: CASSWLNGELFF. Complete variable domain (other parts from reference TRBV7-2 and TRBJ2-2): GAGVSQSPSNKVTEKGKDVELRCDPISGHTALYWYRQSLGQGLEFLIYFQGNSAPDKSGLPSDRFSAERTGGSVSTLTIQRTQQEDSAVYLCASSWLNGELFFGEGSRLTVL.

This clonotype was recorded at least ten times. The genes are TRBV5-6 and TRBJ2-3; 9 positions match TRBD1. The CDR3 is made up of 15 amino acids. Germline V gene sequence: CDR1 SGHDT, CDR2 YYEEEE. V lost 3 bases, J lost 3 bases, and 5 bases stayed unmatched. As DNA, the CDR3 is TGTGCCAGCAGCTCACCGGGACAGGGAACAGATACGCAGTATTTT. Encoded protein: CASSSPGQGTDTQYF.

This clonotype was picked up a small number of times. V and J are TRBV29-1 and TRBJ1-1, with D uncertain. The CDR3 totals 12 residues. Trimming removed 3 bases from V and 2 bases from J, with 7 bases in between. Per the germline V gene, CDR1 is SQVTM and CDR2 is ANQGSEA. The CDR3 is CSVERHNTEAFF. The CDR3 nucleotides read TGCAGCGTTGAGAGGCACAACACTGAAGCTTTCTTT. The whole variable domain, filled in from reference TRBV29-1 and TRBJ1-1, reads SAVISQKPSRDICQRGTSLTIQCQVDSQVTMMFWYRQQPGQSLTLIATANQGSEATYESGFVIDKFPISRPNLTFSTLTVSNMSPEDSSIYLCSVERHNTEAFFGQGTRLTVV.

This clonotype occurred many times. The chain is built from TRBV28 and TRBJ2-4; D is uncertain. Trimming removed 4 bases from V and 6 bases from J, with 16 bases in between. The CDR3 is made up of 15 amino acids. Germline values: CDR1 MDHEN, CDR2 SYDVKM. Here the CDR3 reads CASSWSRRVGNIQYF. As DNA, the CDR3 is TGTGCCAGCAGTTGGTCAAGGAGAGTGGGAAACATTCAGTACTTC.

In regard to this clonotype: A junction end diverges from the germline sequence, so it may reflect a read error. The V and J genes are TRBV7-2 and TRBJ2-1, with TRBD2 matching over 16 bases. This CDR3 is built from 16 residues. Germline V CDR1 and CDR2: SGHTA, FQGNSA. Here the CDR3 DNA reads TGTGCCGGCAGCACGGGACTAGCGGGGGGGCGGTGGGAGCAGTTCTTC. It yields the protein CAGSTGLAGGRWEQFF.

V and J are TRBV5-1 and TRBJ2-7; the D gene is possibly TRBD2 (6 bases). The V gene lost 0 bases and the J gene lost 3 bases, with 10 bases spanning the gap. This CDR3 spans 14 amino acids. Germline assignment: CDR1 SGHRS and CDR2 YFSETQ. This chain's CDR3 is CASSLVWGGYEQYF. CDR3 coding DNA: TGCGCCAGCAGCTTGGTTTGGGGAGGCTACGAGCAGTACTTC.

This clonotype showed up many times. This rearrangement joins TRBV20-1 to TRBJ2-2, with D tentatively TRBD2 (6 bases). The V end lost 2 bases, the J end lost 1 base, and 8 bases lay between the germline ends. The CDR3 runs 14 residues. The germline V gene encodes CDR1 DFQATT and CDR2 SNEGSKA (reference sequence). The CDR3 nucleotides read TGCAGTGCTAGACGGGGGTTGAACACCGGGGAGCTGTTTTTT. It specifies CSARRGLNTGELFF.

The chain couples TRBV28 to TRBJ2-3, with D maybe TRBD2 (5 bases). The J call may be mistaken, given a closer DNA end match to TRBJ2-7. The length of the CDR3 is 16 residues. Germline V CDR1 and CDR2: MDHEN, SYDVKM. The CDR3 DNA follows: TGTGCCAGCAGTTCGCCGGGGTACGGCGGCATTAACGAGCAGTACTTC. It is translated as CASSSPGYGGINEQYF.

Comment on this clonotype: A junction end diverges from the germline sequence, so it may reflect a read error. CDR3 loop: CASSLGHQRQPKHF. The CDR3 bases are TGTGCCAGCAGCTTAGGGCACCAAAGGCAGCCCAAGCATTTT. J is TRBJ1-5 and V is TRBV7-2; D remains ambiguous. The CDR3 totals 14 residues. Germline CDR1 SGHTA, CDR2 FQGNSA.

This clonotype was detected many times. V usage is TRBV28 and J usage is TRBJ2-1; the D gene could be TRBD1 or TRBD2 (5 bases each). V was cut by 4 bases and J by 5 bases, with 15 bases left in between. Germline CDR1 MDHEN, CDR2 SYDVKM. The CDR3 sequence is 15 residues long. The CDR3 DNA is TGTGCCAGCAGTTCCCCGGGACGTAGCAACAATGAGCAGTTCTTC. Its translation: CASSSPGRSNNEQFF.

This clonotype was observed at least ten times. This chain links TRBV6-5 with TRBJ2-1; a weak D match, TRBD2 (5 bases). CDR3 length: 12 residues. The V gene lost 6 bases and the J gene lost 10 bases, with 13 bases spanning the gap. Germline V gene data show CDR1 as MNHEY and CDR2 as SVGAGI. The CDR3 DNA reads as TGTGCCAGCAGGGTAACGACGGGGGAGCAGTTCTTC. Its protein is CASRVTTGEQFF.

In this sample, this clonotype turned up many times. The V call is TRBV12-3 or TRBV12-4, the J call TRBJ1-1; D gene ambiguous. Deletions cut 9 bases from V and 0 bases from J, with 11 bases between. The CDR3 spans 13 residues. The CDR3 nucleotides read TGTGCCAGTCGGCGGGCGGTGAACACTGAAGCTTTCTTT. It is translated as CASRRAVNTEAFF.

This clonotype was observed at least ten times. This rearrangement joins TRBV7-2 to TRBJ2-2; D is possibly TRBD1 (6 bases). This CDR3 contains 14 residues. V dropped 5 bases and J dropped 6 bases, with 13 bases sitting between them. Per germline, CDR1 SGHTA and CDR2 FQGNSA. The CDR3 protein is CASSPPDRPGELFF. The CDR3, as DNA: TGTGCCAGCAGCCCCCCCGACAGGCCCGGGGAGCTGTTTTTT. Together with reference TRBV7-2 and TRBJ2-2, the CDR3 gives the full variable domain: GAGVSQSPSNKVTEKGKDVELRCDPISGHTALYWYRQSLGQGLEFLIYFQGNSAPDKSGLPSDRFSAERTGGSVSTLTIQRTQQEDSAVYLCASSPPDRPGELFFGEGSRLTVL.

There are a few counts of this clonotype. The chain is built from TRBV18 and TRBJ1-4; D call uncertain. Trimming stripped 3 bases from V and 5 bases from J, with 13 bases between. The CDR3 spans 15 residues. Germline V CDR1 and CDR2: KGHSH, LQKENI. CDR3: CASSPRTGENEKLFF. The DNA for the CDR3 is TGTGCCAGCTCACCTCGGACGGGAGAGAATGAAAAACTGTTTTTT. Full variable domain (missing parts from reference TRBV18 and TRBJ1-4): NAGVMQNPRHLVRRRGQEARLRCSPMKGHSHVYWYRQLPEEGLKFMVYLQKENIIDESGMPKERFSAEFPKEGPSILRIQQVVRGDSAAYFCASSPRTGENEKLFFGSGTQLSVL.

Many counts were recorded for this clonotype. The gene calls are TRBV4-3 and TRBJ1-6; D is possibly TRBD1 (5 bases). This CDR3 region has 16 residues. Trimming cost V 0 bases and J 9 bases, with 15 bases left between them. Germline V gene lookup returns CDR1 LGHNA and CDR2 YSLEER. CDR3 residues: CASSQDQGRPSSPLHF. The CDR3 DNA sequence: TGCGCCAGCAGCCAAGACCAGGGCCGACCTAGTTCACCCCTCCACTTT.

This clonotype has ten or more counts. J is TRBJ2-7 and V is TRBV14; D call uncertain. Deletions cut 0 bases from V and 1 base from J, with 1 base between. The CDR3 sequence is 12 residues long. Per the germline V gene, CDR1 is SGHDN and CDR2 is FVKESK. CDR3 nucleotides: TGTGCCAGCAGCCAAGAGTCCTACGAGCAGTACTTC. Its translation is CASSQESYEQYF.

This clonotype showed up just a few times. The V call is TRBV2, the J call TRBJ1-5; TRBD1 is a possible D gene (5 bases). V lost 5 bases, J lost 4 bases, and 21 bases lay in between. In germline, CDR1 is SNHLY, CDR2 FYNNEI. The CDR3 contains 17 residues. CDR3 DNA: TGTGCCAGCAGTTCAACTAGCCAGGGAAATCGGAATCAGCCCCAGCATTTT. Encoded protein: CASSSTSQGNRNQPQHF.

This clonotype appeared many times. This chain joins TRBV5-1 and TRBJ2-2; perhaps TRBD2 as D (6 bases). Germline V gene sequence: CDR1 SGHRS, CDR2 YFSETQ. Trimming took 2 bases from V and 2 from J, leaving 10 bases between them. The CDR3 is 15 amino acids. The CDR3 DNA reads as TGCGCCAGCAGCTTTAGCGGAACTAACACCGGGGAGCTGTTTTTT. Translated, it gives CASSFSGTNTGELFF.

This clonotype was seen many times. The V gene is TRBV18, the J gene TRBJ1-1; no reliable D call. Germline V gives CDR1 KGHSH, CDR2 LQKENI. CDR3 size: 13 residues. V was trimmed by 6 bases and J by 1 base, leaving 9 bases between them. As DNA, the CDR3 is TGTGCCAGCTCGGGAGGACCGAACACTGAAGCTTTCTTT. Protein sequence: CASSGGPNTEAFF.

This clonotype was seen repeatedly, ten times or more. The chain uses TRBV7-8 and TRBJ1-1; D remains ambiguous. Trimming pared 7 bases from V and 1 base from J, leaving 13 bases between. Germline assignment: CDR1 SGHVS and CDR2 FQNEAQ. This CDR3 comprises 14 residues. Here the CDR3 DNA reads TGTGCCAGCACCCCGGTGGGTCAGAACACTGAAGCTTTCTTT. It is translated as CASTPVGQNTEAFF.

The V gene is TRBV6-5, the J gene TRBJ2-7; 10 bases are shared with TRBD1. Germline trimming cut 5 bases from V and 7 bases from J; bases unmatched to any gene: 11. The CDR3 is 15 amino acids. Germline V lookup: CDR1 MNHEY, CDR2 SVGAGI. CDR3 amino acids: CASSRTGGGLREQYF. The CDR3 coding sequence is TGTGCCAGCAGTCGGACAGGGGGGGGTCTACGAGAGCAGTACTTC.

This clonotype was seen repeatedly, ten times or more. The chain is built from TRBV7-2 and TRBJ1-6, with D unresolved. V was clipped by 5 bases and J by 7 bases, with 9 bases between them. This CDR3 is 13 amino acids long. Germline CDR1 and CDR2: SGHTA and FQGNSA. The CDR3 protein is CASSLGLNSPLHF. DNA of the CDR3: TGTGCCAGCAGCCTCGGACTGAATTCACCCCTCCACTTT.